This record covers a single T cell receptor beta chain. This record belongs to a study of blood T cell repertoires in COVID-19. About the study: Samples taken during acute and convalescent COVID-19 were collected in the United States, Italy and Spain. The cDNA or gDNA used as material had been derived from T cells, B-cell-depleted T cells, or PBMCs.

Authors' processing steps: The assay estimated nucleated cells by amplifying reference gene primers. Sequenced by immunoSEQ multiplex PCR; TCRdb stores in-frame clones only, minus some. The V and J calls and clone size come from that table; D and trimming were worked out from the DNA. The sample holds 65,000 to 90,000 clones; about nine tenths are singletons and the top ten take about 3%. The sequence was obtained from a woman aged 45-60 years with active or convalescent COVID-19. Material: peripheral blood.

The CDR3 region has the DNA TGTGCCAGCAGCGTAGCCCTAGCGGGGGGACTTAACACCGGGGAGCTGTTTTTT. Translating gives CASSVALAGGLNTGELFF. This chain uses TRBV9 with TRBJ2-2; 11 nucleotides line up with TRBD2. The CDR3 is 18 residues long. Trimming removed 0 bases from V and 2 bases from J; junction bases left unmatched: 6. CDR1 is SGDLS and CDR2 is YYNGEE in the germline V gene.